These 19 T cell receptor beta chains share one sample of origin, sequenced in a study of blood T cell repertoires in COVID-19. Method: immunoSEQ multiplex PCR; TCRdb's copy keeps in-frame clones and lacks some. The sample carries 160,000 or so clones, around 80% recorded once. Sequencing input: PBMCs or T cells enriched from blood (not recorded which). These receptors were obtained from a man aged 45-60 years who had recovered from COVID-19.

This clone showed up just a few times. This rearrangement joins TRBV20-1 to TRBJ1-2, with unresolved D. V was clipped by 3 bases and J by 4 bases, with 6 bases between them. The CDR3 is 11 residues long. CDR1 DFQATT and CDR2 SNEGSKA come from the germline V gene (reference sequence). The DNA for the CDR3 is TGCAGTGCTAGCCTCAGCTATGGCTACACCTTC. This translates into CSASLSYGYTF.

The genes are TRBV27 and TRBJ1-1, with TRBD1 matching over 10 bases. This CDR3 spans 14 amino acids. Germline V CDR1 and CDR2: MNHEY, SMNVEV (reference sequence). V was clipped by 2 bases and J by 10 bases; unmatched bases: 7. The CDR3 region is CASSLGYRTGGAFF. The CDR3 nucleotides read TGTGCCAGCAGTTTAGGTTATCGGACAGGGGGAGCTTTCTTT.

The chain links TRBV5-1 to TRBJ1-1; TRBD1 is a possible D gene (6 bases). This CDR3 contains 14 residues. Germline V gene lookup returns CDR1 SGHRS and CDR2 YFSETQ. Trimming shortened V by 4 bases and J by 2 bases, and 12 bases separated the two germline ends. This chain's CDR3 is CASSGRGINTEAFF. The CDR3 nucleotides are TGCGCCAGCAGCGGGAGGGGGATCAACACTGAAGCTTTCTTT.

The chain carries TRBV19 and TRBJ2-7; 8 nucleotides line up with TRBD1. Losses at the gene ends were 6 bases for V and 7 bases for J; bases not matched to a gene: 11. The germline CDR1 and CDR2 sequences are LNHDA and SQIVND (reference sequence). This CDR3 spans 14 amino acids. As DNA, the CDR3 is TGTGCCAGTAGACCGACAGGGGCCGCCCGAGAGCAGTACTTC. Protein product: CASRPTGAAREQYF.

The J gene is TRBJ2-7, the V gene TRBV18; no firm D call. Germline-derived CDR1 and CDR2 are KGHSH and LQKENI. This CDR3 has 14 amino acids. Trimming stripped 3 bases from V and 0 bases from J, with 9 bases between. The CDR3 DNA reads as TGTGCCAGCTCACCCGAGCAAAACTCCTACGAGCAGTACTTC. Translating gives CASSPEQNSYEQYF.

The CDR3 DNA sequence: TGTGCCAGCAGCGTAGACAGAGCTAACTATGGCTACACCTTC. Protein: CASSVDRANYGYTF. This rearrangement joins TRBV13 to TRBJ1-2; tentative D call: TRBD1 (5 bases). The CDR3 has 14 residues. Per germline, CDR1 PRHDT and CDR2 FYEKMQ (reference sequence). V lost 5 bases, J lost 0 bases, and 10 bases lay in between.

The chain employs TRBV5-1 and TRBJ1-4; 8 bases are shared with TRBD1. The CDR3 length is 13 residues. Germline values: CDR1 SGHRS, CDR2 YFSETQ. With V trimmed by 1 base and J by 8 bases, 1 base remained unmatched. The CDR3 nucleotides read TGCGCCAGCAGCTTGTGGACAGGGGAAAAACTGTTTTTT. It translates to CASSLWTGEKLFF.

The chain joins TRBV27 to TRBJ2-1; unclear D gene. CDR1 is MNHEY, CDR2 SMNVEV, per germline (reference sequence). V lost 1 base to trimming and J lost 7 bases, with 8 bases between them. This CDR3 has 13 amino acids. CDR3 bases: TGTGCCAGCAGTTTATACGGTTTGAATGAGCAGTTCTTC. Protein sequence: CASSLYGLNEQFF.

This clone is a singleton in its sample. The CDR3 reads CASRSFRQGNGYTF. The CDR3 coding sequence is TGTGCCAGCCGCTCCTTTAGACAGGGGAATGGCTACACCTTC. V and J are TRBV9 and TRBJ1-2; 8 nucleotides agree with TRBD1. Germline CDR1 is SGDLS and CDR2 is YYNGEE. V dropped 7 bases and J dropped 6; count of bases not matched to a gene: 11. The CDR3 covers 14 residues.

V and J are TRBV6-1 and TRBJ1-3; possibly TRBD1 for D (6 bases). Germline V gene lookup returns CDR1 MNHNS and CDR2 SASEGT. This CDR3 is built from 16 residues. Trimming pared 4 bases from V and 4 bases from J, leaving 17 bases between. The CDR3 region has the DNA TGTGCCAGCAGTGGGTCTTACAGGGCGCAGGGAAACACCATATATTTT. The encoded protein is CASSGSYRAQGNTIYF.

CDR3 sequence: CASSESRGAGQRNTEAFF. Written as DNA, the CDR3 is TGTGCCAGCAGTGAAAGCCGGGGTGCGGGACAGCGAAACACTGAAGCTTTCTTT. This chain connects TRBV6-1 to TRBJ1-1, with 7 nucleotides matching TRBD1. V shed 2 bases and J 2 bases; nucleotides not matched to a gene: 14. The length of the CDR3 is 18 residues. CDR1 and CDR2 (germline): MNHNS, SASEGT.

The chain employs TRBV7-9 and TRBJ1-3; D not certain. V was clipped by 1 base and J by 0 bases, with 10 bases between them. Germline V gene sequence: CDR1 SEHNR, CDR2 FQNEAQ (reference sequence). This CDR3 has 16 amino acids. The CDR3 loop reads CASSLEALSSGNTIYF. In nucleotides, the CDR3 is TGTGCCAGCAGCTTAGAAGCATTAAGCTCTGGAAACACCATATATTTT.

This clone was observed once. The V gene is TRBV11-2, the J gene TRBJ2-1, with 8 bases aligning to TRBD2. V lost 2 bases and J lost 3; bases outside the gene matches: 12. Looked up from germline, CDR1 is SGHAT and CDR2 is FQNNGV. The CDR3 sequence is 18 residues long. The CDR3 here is CASSLFAYRGGYYNEQFF. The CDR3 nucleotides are TGTGCCAGCAGCTTATTCGCCTACCGGGGGGGCTACTACAATGAGCAGTTCTTC.

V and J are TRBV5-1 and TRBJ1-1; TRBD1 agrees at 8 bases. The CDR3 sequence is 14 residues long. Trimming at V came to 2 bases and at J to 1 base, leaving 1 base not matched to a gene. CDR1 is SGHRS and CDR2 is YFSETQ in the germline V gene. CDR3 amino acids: CASSFRGRNTEAFF. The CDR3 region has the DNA TGCGCCAGCAGCTTCAGGGGGCGGAACACTGAAGCTTTCTTT.

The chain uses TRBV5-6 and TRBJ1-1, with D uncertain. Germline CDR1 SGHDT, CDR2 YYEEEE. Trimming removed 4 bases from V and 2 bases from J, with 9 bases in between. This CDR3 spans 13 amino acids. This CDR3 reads CASSLTSNTEAFF. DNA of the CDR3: TGTGCCAGCAGCCTGACAAGTAACACTGAAGCTTTCTTT.

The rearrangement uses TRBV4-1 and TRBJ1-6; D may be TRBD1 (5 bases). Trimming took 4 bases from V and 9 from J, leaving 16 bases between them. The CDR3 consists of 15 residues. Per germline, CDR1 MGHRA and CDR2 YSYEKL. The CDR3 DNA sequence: TGCGCCAGCAGCCCCGGATCCGGGGGACCTTCACCCCTCCACTTT. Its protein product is CASSPGSGGPSPLHF.

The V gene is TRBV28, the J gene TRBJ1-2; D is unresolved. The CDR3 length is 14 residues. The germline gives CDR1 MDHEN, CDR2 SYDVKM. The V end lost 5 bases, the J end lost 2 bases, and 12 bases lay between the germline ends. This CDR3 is CASSPDWLNYGYTF. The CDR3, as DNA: TGTGCCAGCAGTCCAGACTGGTTAAACTATGGCTACACCTTC.

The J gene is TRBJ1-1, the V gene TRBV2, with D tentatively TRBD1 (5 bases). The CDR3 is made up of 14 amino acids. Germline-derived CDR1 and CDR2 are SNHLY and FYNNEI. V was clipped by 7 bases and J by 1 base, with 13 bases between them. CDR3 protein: CASTTQERNTEAFF. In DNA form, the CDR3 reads TGTGCCAGCACTACACAGGAGAGGAACACTGAAGCTTTCTTT.

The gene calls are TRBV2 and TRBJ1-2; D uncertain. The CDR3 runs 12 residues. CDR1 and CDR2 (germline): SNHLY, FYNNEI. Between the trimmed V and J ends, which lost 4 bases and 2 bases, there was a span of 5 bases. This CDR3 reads CASSAGNYGYTF. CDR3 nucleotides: TGTGCCAGCAGTGCCGGGAACTATGGCTACACCTTC.